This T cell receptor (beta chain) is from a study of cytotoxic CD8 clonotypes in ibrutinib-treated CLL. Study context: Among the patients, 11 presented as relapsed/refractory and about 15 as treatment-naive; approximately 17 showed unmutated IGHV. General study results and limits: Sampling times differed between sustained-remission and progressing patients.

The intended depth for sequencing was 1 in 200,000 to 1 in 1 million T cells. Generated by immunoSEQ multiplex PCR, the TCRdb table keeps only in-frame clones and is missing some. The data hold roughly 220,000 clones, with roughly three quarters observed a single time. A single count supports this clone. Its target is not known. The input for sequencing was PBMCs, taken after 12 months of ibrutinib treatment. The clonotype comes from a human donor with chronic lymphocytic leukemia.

CDR3 DNA sequence: TGTGCCAGCAGTGAAGTGAGGCCGACAGCGAGTAACTATGGCTACACCTTC. Translated: CASSEVRPTASNYGYTF. The J gene is TRBJ1-2, the V gene TRBV2; the D gene is possibly TRBD1 (5 bases). This CDR3 comprises 17 residues. Germline lookup yields CDR1 SNHLY and CDR2 FYNNEI. V lost 1 base and J 1 base, leaving 16 bases between the germline ends.